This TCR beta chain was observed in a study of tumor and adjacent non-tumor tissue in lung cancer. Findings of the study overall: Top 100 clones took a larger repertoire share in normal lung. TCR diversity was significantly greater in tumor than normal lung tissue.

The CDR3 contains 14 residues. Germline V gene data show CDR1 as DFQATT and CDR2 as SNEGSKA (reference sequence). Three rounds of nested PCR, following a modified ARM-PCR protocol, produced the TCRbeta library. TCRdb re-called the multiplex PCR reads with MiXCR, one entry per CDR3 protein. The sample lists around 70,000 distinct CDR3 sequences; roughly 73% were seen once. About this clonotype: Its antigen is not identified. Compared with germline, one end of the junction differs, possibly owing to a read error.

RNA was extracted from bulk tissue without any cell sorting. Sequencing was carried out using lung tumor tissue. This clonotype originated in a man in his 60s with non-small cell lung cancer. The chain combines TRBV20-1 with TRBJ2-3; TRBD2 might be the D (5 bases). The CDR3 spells CSAKFVGGTETQYF. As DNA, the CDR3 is TGCAGTGCTAAGTTTGTAGGAGGCACAGAAACGCAGTATTTT.